A single sample is the source of the 22 T cell receptor beta chains below, sequenced in a study of blood T cell repertoires in COVID-19. The protocol was immunoSEQ multiplex PCR, while the TCRdb copy is restricted to in-frame clones and leaves out a portion. The sample comprises 150,000 to 200,000 clones, 82% of which are singletons, and 8% to 9.5% rests with the top ten. Sequencing was performed on peripheral blood. Source of these receptors: a woman aged 65 to 85 with acute or convalescent COVID-19.

The chain links TRBV30 to TRBJ1-5; 8 nucleotides match TRBD1. J lost 2 bases, V lost 4 bases, and 1 base had no gene match. The CDR3 totals 13 residues. Looked up from germline, CDR1 is GTSNPN and CDR2 is SVGIG (reference sequence). This chain's CDR3 is CAWTTGGNQPQHF. As DNA, the CDR3 is TGTGCCTGGACGACAGGGGGCAATCAGCCCCAGCATTTT.

CDR3 in amino acids: CASSLSGGFTDTQYF. The CDR3, as DNA: TGTGCCAGCAGCTTATCGGGAGGATTCACAGATACGCAGTATTTT. The V call is TRBV7-9, the J call TRBJ2-3; TRBD2 matches at 7 bases. CDR1 and CDR2 from the germline V gene are SEHNR and FQNEAQ (reference sequence). CDR3 length: 15 residues. J lost 2 bases, V lost 2 bases, and 4 bases had no gene match.

The chain couples TRBV4-3 to TRBJ2-3; 9 bases line up with TRBD2. This CDR3 region has 16 residues. Germline V CDR1 and CDR2: LGHNA, YSLEER. Trimming cost V 0 bases and J 0 bases; bases outside gene matches: 1. CDR3 amino acids: CASSQDTSGSTDTQYF. CDR3 in DNA: TGCGCCAGCAGCCAAGATACTAGCGGGAGCACAGATACGCAGTATTTT.

The rearrangement links TRBV24-1 to TRBJ1-1, with 9 bases identical to TRBD1. V lost 12 bases and J lost 1; bases outside the gene matches: 8. CDR1 is KGHDR, CDR2 SFDVKD, per germline. The CDR3 covers 14 residues. CDR3 sequence (DNA): TGTGCCGCCAACAGGGGGCGTAAGAACACTGAAGCTTTCTTT. Amino acid sequence: CAANRGRKNTEAFF.

The chain is built from TRBV29-1 and TRBJ1-2; a possible D gene is TRBD1 (5 bases). CDR3 length: 14 residues. Trimming took 4 bases from V and 6 from J, leaving 18 bases between them. Germline V gene sequence: CDR1 SQVTM, CDR2 ANQGSEA. CDR3 bases: TGCAGCGTTGTGGGGGGGGAAGGATCGGATGGCTACACCTTC. Protein: CSVVGGEGSDGYTF.

This clone was recorded once. The chain joins TRBV11-3 to TRBJ1-4, with D unclear. Per the germline V gene, CDR1 is SGHNT and CDR2 is YENEEA. The length of the CDR3 is 14 residues. V was trimmed by 4 bases and J by 5 bases, leaving 11 bases between them. CDR3 region: CASSSATGNEKLFF. CDR3 in DNA: TGTGCCAGCAGCTCAGCGACGGGGAATGAAAAACTGTTTTTT.

This chain links TRBV3-1 (or the pseudogene TRBV3-2) with TRBJ2-2, with a tentative D call TRBD1 (6 bases). The V gene's germline CDR1 is LGHDT and CDR2 YNNKEL (reference sequence). This CDR3 has 15 residues. With 5 bases removed from V and 4 bases from J, the gap between germline ends came to 14 bases. This CDR3 is CASSKVPGATGELFF. CDR3 bases: TGTGCCAGCAGCAAAGTCCCAGGGGCCACCGGGGAGCTGTTTTTT.

This chain joins TRBV10-3 and TRBJ1-1; no clear D gene. Germline V gene sequence: CDR1 ENHRY, CDR2 SYGVKD. The CDR3 runs to 12 residues. Trimming took 0 bases from V and 7 from J, leaving 6 bases between them. CDR3 coding DNA: TGTGCCATCAGTGAGTCAGCGGTTGAAGCTTTCTTT. This translates into CAISESAVEAFF.

With regard to this clone: This same CDR3 is encoded by further DNA sequences in the sample. The chain links TRBV28 to TRBJ1-1; TRBD1 is a possible D gene (6 bases). The CDR3 has 12 amino acids. V dropped 3 bases and J dropped 5 bases, with 7 bases sitting between them. Germline V gene lookup returns CDR1 MDHEN and CDR2 SYDVKM. Here the CDR3 DNA reads TGTGCCAGCAGTTTGACAGGTACTGAAGCTTTCTTT. Amino acids: CASSLTGTEAFF.

This clone has just one count. This chain connects TRBV10-3 to TRBJ2-3; TRBD1 might be the D (7 bases). The V end lost 7 bases, the J end lost 3 bases, and 14 bases lay between the germline ends. This CDR3 has 14 residues. Germline CDR1 and CDR2: ENHRY and SYGVKD. The CDR3 bases are TGTGCCATCACCCCAGGGGGGAGGACAGATACGCAGTATTTT. This codes for CAITPGGRTDTQYF.

The chain joins TRBV15 to TRBJ2-2; 11 nucleotides agree with TRBD2. The CDR3 is made up of 16 amino acids. J gave up 0 bases and V 7 bases, and 4 bases lay outside the gene matches. Looked up from germline, CDR1 is LNHNV and CDR2 is YYDKDF (reference sequence). The CDR3 bases are TGTGCCACCAACCGGGGACTAGCGGCGAACACCGGGGAGCTGTTTTTT. Translated, it gives CATNRGLAANTGELFF.

This clone was counted ten times or more. The V and J genes are TRBV28 and TRBJ2-1; a weak D match, TRBD1 (6 bases). Per the germline V gene, CDR1 is MDHEN and CDR2 is SYDVKM. Trimming took 8 bases from V and 4 from J, leaving 12 bases between them. The CDR3 consists of 13 residues. The DNA of the CDR3 is TGTGCCAGCGCCTACAGGGAGTACAATGAGCAGTTCTTC. Translated, it gives CASAYREYNEQFF. The whole variable domain, remainder taken from reference TRBV28 and TRBJ2-1, is DVKVTQSSRYLVKRTGEKVFLECVQDMDHENMFWYRQDPGLGLRLIYFSYDVKMKEKGDIPEGYSVSREKKERFSLILESASTNQTSMYLCASAYREYNEQFFGPGTRLTVL.

The rearrangement uses TRBV10-3 and TRBJ2-7; 9 bases map to TRBD1. CDR3 length: 14 residues. The germline CDR1 and CDR2 sequences are ENHRY and SYGVKD. Trimming cost V 0 bases and J 3 bases; bases outside gene matches: 0. CDR3 sequence (DNA): TGTGCCATCAGTGAGTCGGACAGGGGCTACGAGCAGTACTTC. This gives the protein CAISESDRGYEQYF.

The chain links TRBV18 to TRBJ2-7; D uncertain. This CDR3 has 15 amino acids. V was trimmed by 2 bases and J by 0 bases, leaving 11 bases between them. The germline gives CDR1 KGHSH, CDR2 LQKENI. The CDR3 protein is CASSPRDSASYEQYF. CDR3 bases: TGTGCCAGCTCACCAAGAGACTCTGCCTCCTACGAGCAGTACTTC.

In nucleotides, the CDR3 is TGTGCCAGTAGTATAGATCGGGGGGCGTATGGCTACACCTTC. Translated: CASSIDRGAYGYTF. The chain links TRBV19 to TRBJ1-2, with D perhaps matching TRBD1 (6 bases). CDR1 is LNHDA, CDR2 SQIVND, per germline (reference sequence). V shed 0 bases and J shed 5 bases, with 10 bases lying between them. The CDR3 spans 14 residues.

This clone was observed once. This rearrangement joins TRBV9 to TRBJ1-3, with D possibly TRBD1 on 6 matching bases. This CDR3 contains 16 residues. CDR1 is SGDLS and CDR2 is YYNGEE in the germline V gene. V was shortened by 0 bases and J by 0 bases, with 10 bases between the two germline ends. The CDR3 DNA is TGTGCCAGCAGCGTAGAGGACAGACCCTCTGGAAACACCATATATTTT. It translates to CASSVEDRPSGNTIYF.

V is TRBV6-5 and J is TRBJ2-7; 8 nucleotides match TRBD1. V was clipped by 6 bases and J by 2 bases; unmatched bases: 6. The CDR3 runs 14 residues. Germline loops: CDR1 MNHEY, CDR2 SVGAGI. The CDR3 is CASRPWTGPYEQYF. The DNA of the CDR3 is TGTGCCAGCAGGCCATGGACAGGGCCCTACGAGCAGTACTTC.

The gene calls are TRBV5-4 and TRBJ2-5; perhaps TRBD1 as D (6 bases). V was cut by 4 bases and J by 2 bases, with 9 bases left in between. CDR3 length equals 13 residues. Germline V lookup: CDR1 SGHNT, CDR2 YYREEE (reference sequence). The CDR3, as DNA: TGTGCCAGCAGCCTTGGACAGCAAGAGACCCAGTACTTC. Translated: CASSLGQQETQYF.

The rearrangement joins TRBV28 to TRBJ2-7, with TRBD2 matching over 7 bases. The V gene end was trimmed by 4 bases and the J gene end by 2 bases; junction bases not matched to a gene: 17. The CDR3 covers 18 residues. The germline gives CDR1 MDHEN, CDR2 SYDVKM. The CDR3 nucleotides are TGTGCCAGCAGTTCTCCCGGGGGGAGCGGGGAGGGGCCCTACGAGCAGTACTTC. This encodes CASSSPGGSGEGPYEQYF.

V is TRBV29-1 and J is TRBJ1-1; tentative D call: TRBD1 (6 bases). Germline values: CDR1 SQVTM, CDR2 ANQGSEA. The CDR3 is 14 residues long. V lost 4 bases to trimming and J lost 1 base, with 13 bases between them. The CDR3 here is CSVARTVKNTEAFF. The CDR3, as DNA: TGCAGCGTTGCCAGGACAGTTAAGAACACTGAAGCTTTCTTT.

V and J are TRBV6-5 and TRBJ1-6; D may be TRBD1 (6 bases). The CDR3 sequence is 14 residues long. Germline V lookup: CDR1 MNHEY, CDR2 SVGAGI. Trimming took 6 bases from V and 7 from J, leaving 13 bases between them. Here the CDR3 DNA reads TGTGCCAGCAGCCTCCGCCAGGGGAATTCACCCCTCCACTTT. It specifies CASSLRQGNSPLHF.

The chain is built from TRBV6-2 or TRBV6-3 and TRBJ1-1; 7 bases map to TRBD1. The CDR3 is made up of 16 amino acids. Trimming removed 2 bases from V and 4 bases from J; junction bases left unmatched: 10. Germline lookup yields CDR1 MNHEY and CDR2 SVGEGT. This chain's CDR3 is CASSYPPQGSGTEAFF. The CDR3 region has the DNA TGTGCCAGCAGTTACCCACCACAGGGGAGTGGCACTGAAGCTTTCTTT.